Listed below are T cell receptor beta chains from one sample, sequenced in a study of blood T cell repertoires in COVID-19. Repertoires were generated with immunoSEQ multiplex PCR, while TCRdb's copy carries only in-frame clones and drops some. This sample has about 120,000 clones; around nine tenths occur once, and the top ten carry 2% to 2.5%. The sequenced sample was peripheral blood. Receptors originate from a woman between 50 and 59 years old with acute or convalescent COVID-19. Both conserved end residues are part of each CDR3. The D gene is left open where the match is weak. Size is omitted from some rows. Given values are once, few, many or a class for expanded clones.

>NA|14|TRBV2|NA|TRBJ1-5
TGTGCCAGCAGTCCCGGGGGGCTGGCTCGGCCCCAGCATTTT
CASSPGGLARPQHF
>NA|12|TRBV12-3/TRBV12-4|NA|TRBJ2-7
TGTGCCAGCAGTTTCACCAGATACGAGCAGTACTTC
CASSFTRYEQYF
>NA|15|TRBV6-2/TRBV6-3|TRBD1|TRBJ1-1
TGTGCCAGCAGTCGCCCAGGGGGCCGAGCTACTGAAGCTTTCTTT
CASSRPGGRATEAFF
>NA|15|TRBV9|TRBD2|TRBJ2-1
TGTGCCAGCAGCGTAGAGGGGACTAGCGTGGATGAGCAGTTCTTC
CASSVEGTSVDEQFF
>NA|14|TRBV9|TRBD1|TRBJ2-7
TGTGCCAGCAGCTCTGGGACAGGGGACCACGAGCAGTACTTC
CASSSGTGDHEQYF
>NA|16|TRBV6-1|NA|TRBJ2-7
TGTGCCAGCAGTGAGCAGGGTCCTATCTACTCCTACGAGCAGTACTTC
CASSEQGPIYSYEQYF
>NA|18|TRBV4-1|NA|TRBJ1-4
TGCGCCAGCAGCCAAGATCCGCCCAACCAGAGGTTAAATGAAAAACTGTTTTTT
CASSQDPPNQRLNEKLFF
>NA|13|TRBV10-3|TRBD1|TRBJ1-1
TGTGCCATCAGTAGACAGGGGGCGGCTGAAGCTTTCTTT
CAISRQGAAEAFF
>NA|13|TRBV9|NA|TRBJ1-2
TGTGCCAGCAGCGGCGTCTATAACTATGGCTACACCTTC
CASSGVYNYGYTF
>NA|17|TRBV3-1/TRBV3-2|TRBD2|TRBJ2-2
TGTGCCAGCAGCCGACTCGGGACTAGGACGAACACCGGGGAGCTGTTTTTT
CASSRLGTRTNTGELFF
>NA|17|TRBV6-1|NA|TRBJ1-5
TGTGCCAGCAGTGAAGACTTGGTTGGCAGGAAAGTCTTGCCCCAGCATTTT
CASSEDLVGRKVLPQHF
>NA|17|TRBV7-2|NA|TRBJ1-3
TGTGCCAGCAGCTTAGGGACACAGTCCGTCTCTGGAAACACCATATATTTT
CASSLGTQSVSGNTIYF
>NA|14|TRBV19|NA|TRBJ2-2
TGTGCCAGTATCCCGACTGCGAACACCGGGGAGCTGTTTTTT
CASIPTANTGELFF
>NA|16|TRBV10-3|TRBD2|TRBJ2-3
TGTGCCTCTCGGACTAGCGGGAGGGCCGTCGCAGATACGCAGTATTTT
CASRTSGRAVADTQYF
>NA|16|TRBV3-1/TRBV3-2|TRBD2|TRBJ2-1
TGTGCCAGCAGCCAAGGGTGTGTTGCGGGAGCTGGTGAGCAGTTCTTC
CASSQGCVAGAGEQFF
>NA|13|TRBV27|NA|TRBJ2-7
TGTGCCAGCAGTTTAAACAGGGGAGGCGAGCAGTACTTC
CASSLNRGGEQYF
>NA|12|TRBV18|NA|TRBJ1-4
TGTGCCAGCTCACCCCCGGGGGAAGAAAGGTTTTTT
CASSPPGEERFF
>NA|13|TRBV29-1|NA|TRBJ1-1
TGCAGCGTTGAGAGGGGGGGGAACACTGAAGCTTTCTTT
CSVERGGNTEAFF
>NA|15|TRBV4-3|TRBD2|TRBJ2-3
TGCGCCAGCAGCACTAGCGGGGGGTTAGGGGATACGCAGTATTTT
CASSTSGGLGDTQYF
>NA|14|TRBV19|NA|TRBJ1-4
TGTGCCAGTAGTACAATGGGGGGTGATGAAAAACTGTTTTTT
CASSTMGGDEKLFF
>NA|15|TRBV4-1|NA|TRBJ1-2
TGCGCCAGCAGCCAACCTTGGACAGACTACTATGGCTACACCTTC
CASSQPWTDYYGYTF
>NA|16|TRBV27|TRBD2|TRBJ2-3
TGTGCCAGCAGTCCGCAACCGGGACTAGCTGCAGATACGCAGTATTTT
CASSPQPGLAADTQYF
>NA|12|TRBV6-1|NA|TRBJ1-6
TGTGCCAGCAGTGAATCAAATTCACCCCTCCACTTT
CASSESNSPLHF
>NA|13|TRBV5-1|NA|TRBJ2-2
TGCGCCAGCAGTGACGCGGACACCGGGGAGCTGTTTTTT
CASSDADTGELFF
>NA|14|TRBV19|TRBD1|TRBJ2-5
TGTGCCAGTAGTAGTGGAGAGGGGGCTGAGACCCAGTACTTC
CASSSGEGAETQYF
>NA|13|TRBV29-1|TRBD1|TRBJ1-5
TGCAGCGCGGCAGACAGGGGCAATCAGCCCCAGCATTTT
CSAADRGNQPQHF
>NA|14|TRBV19|NA|TRBJ1-5
TGTGCCAGTACAGGACAGTATAGCAATCAGCCCCAGCATTTT
CASTGQYSNQPQHF
>NA|17|TRBV18|TRBD1|TRBJ2-5
TGTGCCAGCTCACTGAACCCGGGACAGGCTAGTCAAGAGACCCAGTACTTC
CASSLNPGQASQETQYF
>once|12|TRBV3-1/TRBV3-2|NA|TRBJ1-1
TGTGCCAGCAGCCAGTCAGGGACTGAAGCTTTCTTT
CASSQSGTEAFF
>NA|13|TRBV16|NA|TRBJ1-2
TGTGCCAGCAGCCACGAGTTCAACTATGGCTACACCTTC
CASSHEFNYGYTF
>NA|14|TRBV7-2|TRBD2|TRBJ2-5
TGTGCCAGCAGCTCATACGCAGCGGGGGGGCTCCAGTACTTC
CASSSYAAGGLQYF
>NA|16|TRBV18|NA|TRBJ2-1
TGTGCCAGCTCACCCCGAAATCGGGGAGAACTCAATGAGCAGTTCTTC
CASSPRNRGELNEQFF
>NA|13|TRBV12-3/TRBV12-4|TRBD1|TRBJ1-1
TGTGCCAGCAGCCTTACAGGGGAGTCTGAAGCTTTCTTT
CASSLTGESEAFF
>NA|15|TRBV6-5|NA|TRBJ1-2
TGTGCCAGCAGCCGAAAGGAACAGGGCAACTATGGCTACACCTTC
CASSRKEQGNYGYTF
>NA|15|TRBV14|TRBD2|TRBJ2-3
TGTGCCAGCAGCTCGAACAAGCGGGAGACAGATACGCAGTATTTT
CASSSNKRETDTQYF
>NA|14|TRBV6-5|NA|TRBJ2-7
TGTGCCAGCAGACGACTAGTTCTCAAGGACGAGCAGTACTTC
CASRRLVLKDEQYF
>NA|14|TRBV3-1/TRBV3-2|TRBD2|TRBJ2-3
TGTGCCAGCAGCCAAGAGGGGGAGGGAGATACGCAGTATTTT
CASSQEGEGDTQYF
>NA|15|TRBV7-9|TRBD2|TRBJ2-2
TGTGCCAGCAGCGCTCAGCGGGGGAACACCGGGGAGCTGTTTTTT
CASSAQRGNTGELFF
>NA|15|TRBV2|TRBD1|TRBJ2-6
TGTGCCAGCAGAGACAGGGGGCTTGGGGCCAACGTCCTGACTTTC
CASRDRGLGANVLTF
>NA|14|TRBV3-1/TRBV3-2|TRBD1|TRBJ1-1
TGTGCCAGCGGAAGACAGGGCAGTGTTGCTGAAGCTTTCTTT
CASGRQGSVAEAFF
>NA|16|TRBV5-1|TRBD2|TRBJ2-3
TGCGCCAGCAGCTGGGGACTAGCGGGAGGGACAGATACGCAGTATTTT
CASSWGLAGGTDTQYF
>NA|16|TRBV7-2|NA|TRBJ1-4
TGTGCCAGCAGCTTACCAGGCGGGGGGGGCGTTGAAAAACTGTTTTTT
CASSLPGGGGVEKLFF
>NA|15|TRBV14|NA|TRBJ1-6
TGTGCCAGCAGTCCACAGGGTTTTAAAGATTCACCCCTCCACTTT
CASSPQGFKDSPLHF
>NA|11|TRBV5-1|NA|TRBJ1-1
TGCGCCAGCTTGGGCGACACTGAAGCTTTCTTT
CASLGDTEAFF
>NA|15|TRBV9|NA|TRBJ1-2
TGTGCCAGCAGCAGAGACCAGACACCCGACTATGGCTACACCTTC
CASSRDQTPDYGYTF
>NA|16|TRBV4-1|TRBD1|TRBJ2-1
TGCGCCAGCAGCCAAGACGCCGGGACAGGGATAGATGAGCAGTTCTTC
CASSQDAGTGIDEQFF
>NA|13|TRBV3-1/TRBV3-2|NA|TRBJ1-2
TGTGCCAGCAGCAATTTCAACAGGGATGGCTACACCTTC
CASSNFNRDGYTF
>few|13|TRBV29-1|NA|TRBJ1-1
TGCAGCGTTATTGGCAGGGCGAACACTGAAGCTTTCTTT
CSVIGRANTEAFF
>NA|17|TRBV7-2|TRBD1|TRBJ1-4
TGTGCCAGCAGCTTAGCGCCTGGCGGACAGGCTGGCGGAAAACTGTTTTTT
CASSLAPGGQAGGKLFF
>NA|13|TRBV12-3/TRBV12-4|NA|TRBJ2-7
TGTGCCAGCAGTTTGGCGGCGGTTAACGAGCAGTACTTC
CASSLAAVNEQYF
>NA|16|TRBV7-2|NA|TRBJ1-4
TGTGCCAGCAGCTTCGCGGGGTGGGGCACTAATGAAAAACTGTTTTTT
CASSFAGWGTNEKLFF
>few|15|TRBV7-9|TRBD1|TRBJ2-7
TGTGCCAGCAGCATCTCCGGGACAGCCGTCTACGAGCAGTACTTC
CASSISGTAVYEQYF